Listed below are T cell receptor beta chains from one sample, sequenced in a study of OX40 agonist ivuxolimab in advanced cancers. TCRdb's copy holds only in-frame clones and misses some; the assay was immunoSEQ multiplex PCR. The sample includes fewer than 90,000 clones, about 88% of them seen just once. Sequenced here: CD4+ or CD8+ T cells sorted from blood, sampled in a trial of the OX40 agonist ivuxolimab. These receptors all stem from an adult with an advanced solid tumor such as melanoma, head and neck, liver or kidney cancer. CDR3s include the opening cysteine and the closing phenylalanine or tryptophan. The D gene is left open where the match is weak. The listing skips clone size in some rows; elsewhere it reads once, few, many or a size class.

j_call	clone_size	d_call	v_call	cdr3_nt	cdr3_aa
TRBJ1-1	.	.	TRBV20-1	TGCAGTGCTAGATTAGTCACTGAAGCTTTCTTT	CSARLVTEAFF
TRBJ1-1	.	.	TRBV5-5	TGTGCCAGCAGCCCAGGGGTTGAAGCTTTCTTT	CASSPGVEAFF
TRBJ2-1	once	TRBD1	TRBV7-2	TGTGCCAGCAGCCCCAGGGGGCAAGCCTACAATGAGCAGTTCTTC	CASSPRGQAYNEQFF
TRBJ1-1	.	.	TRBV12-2	TGTGCAAGTCGCTTCTACACTGAAGCTTTCTTT	CASRFYTEAFF
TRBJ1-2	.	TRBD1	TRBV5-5	TGTGCCAGCAGCTTGGCCGACAGGGGCCTAGCTGGCTACACCTTC	CASSLADRGLAGYTF
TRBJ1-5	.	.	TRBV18	TGTGCCAGCTCACCAGGGCAGGGCCATCAGCCCCAGCATTTT	CASSPGQGHQPQHF
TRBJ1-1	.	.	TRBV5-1	TGCGCCAGCAGCCCAGGAGACACGGGCGCCACTGAAGCTTTCTTT	CASSPGDTGATEAFF
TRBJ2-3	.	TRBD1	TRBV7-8	TGTGCCAGCAGCTGGGAGGGACAGGGGGAGGGAGATACGCAGTATTTT	CASSWEGQGEGDTQYF
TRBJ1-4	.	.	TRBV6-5	TGTGCCAGCAGCCGAAAGGCCCCGGCCCATGAAAAACTGTTTTTT	CASSRKAPAHEKLFF
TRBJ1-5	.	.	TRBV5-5	TGTGCCAGCAGCTTAACAGGGATTCAGCCCCAGCATTTT	CASSLTGIQPQHF
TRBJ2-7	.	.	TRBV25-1	TGTGCCAGCAGTGATGAAGGGCCCTACGAGCAGTACTTC	CASSDEGPYEQYF
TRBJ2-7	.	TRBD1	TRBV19	TGTGCCAGTAGGGGACAGGGGGCGTACGAGCAGTACTTC	CASRGQGAYEQYF
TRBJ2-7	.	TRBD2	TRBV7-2	TGTGCCAGCAGCAAATTGCCTAGCGGGGGAAACTACGAGCAGTACTTC	CASSKLPSGGNYEQYF
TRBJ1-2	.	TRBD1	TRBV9	TGTGCCAGCAGCGGACCCCAGGGGGGAAGGGTTGGCTACACCTTC	CASSGPQGGRVGYTF
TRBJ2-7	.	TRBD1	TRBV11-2	TGTGCCAGCAGAACCGGGACAGGAGGCTACGAGCAGTACTTC	CASRTGTGGYEQYF
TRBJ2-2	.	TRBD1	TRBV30	TGTGCCTGGAAATCGACAGGGGGCACCGGGGAGCTGTTTTTT	CAWKSTGGTGELFF
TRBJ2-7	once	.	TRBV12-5	TGTGCTAGTGGTTTGGTTGAGTGGGTGGAGTCCGAGCAGTACTTC	CASGLVEWVESEQYF
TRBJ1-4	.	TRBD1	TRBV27	TGTGCCAGCAGTTTCGGGACAGGGAAGGGCATGAAAAAACTGTTTTTT	CASSFGTGKGMKKLFF
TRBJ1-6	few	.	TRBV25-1	TGTGCCAGCAGTTACTCCGCTCATGGTTCGGGCAATTCACCCCTCCACTTT	CASSYSAHGSGNSPLHF
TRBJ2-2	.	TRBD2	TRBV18	TGTGCCAGCTCACCACGGGAGGGCACCGGGGAGCTGTTTTTT	CASSPREGTGELFF
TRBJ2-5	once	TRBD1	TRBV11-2	TGTGCCAGCAGCCGGGGACAGAATCGCCAAGAGACCCAGTACTTC	CASSRGQNRQETQYF
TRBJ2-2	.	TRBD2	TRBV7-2	TGTGCCAGCAGCACCCTGCCGCTAGCGGGGGGGGACACCGGGGAGCTGTTTTTT	CASSTLPLAGGDTGELFF
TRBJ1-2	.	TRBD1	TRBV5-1	TGCGCCAGCAGCGGACAGGGGACGGGCTACACCTTC	CASSGQGTGYTF
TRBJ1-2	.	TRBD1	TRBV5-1	TGCGCCAGCAGCGACCAAGGGACAGGACGATACTATGGCTACACCTTC	CASSDQGTGRYYGYTF